This T cell receptor (beta chain) was sequenced during a study of cytomegalovirus exposure and HLA in healthy donors. Findings of the study overall: Later genetic work tied a missense DCLRE1C variant to beta-chain V and J trimming.

V shed 4 bases and J 2 bases; nucleotides not matched to a gene: 16. CDR1 and CDR2 from the germline V gene are SGDLS and YYNGEE. The CDR3 loop spans 19 amino acids. To note about this clone: The target antigen is unknown.

The PCR ran on 60 Vbeta and 13 Jbeta primers. Method: immunoSEQ multiplex PCR; TCRdb's copy keeps in-frame clones and lacks some. The repertoire holds about 120,000 clones, roughly four fifths seen once, with 11% in the top ten. The rearrangement uses TRBV9 and TRBJ2-2; 8 bases line up with TRBD1. Sequencing was carried out using PBMCs. The TCR was taken from a male donor in good health and CMV-seropositive. CDR3 in amino acids: CASSPTQRAGQVNTGELFF. CDR3 DNA: TGTGCCAGCAGCCCAACACAAAGGGCGGGACAGGTTAACACCGGGGAGCTGTTTTTT.